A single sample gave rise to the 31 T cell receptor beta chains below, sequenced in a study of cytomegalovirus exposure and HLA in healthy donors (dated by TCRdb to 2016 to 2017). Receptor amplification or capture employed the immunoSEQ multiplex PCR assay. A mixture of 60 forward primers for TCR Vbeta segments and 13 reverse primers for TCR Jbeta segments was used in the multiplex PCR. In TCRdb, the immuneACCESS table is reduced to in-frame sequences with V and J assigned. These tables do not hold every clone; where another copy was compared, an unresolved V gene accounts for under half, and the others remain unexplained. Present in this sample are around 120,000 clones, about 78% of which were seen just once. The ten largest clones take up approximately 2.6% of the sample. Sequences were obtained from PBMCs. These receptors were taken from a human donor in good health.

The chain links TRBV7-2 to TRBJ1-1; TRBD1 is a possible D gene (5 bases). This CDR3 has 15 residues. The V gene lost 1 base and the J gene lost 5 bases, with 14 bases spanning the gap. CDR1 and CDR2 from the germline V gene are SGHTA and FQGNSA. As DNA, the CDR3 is TGTGCCAGCAGCTTAGTGTCCAGGGCTCTGACTGAAGCTTTCTTT. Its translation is CASSLVSRALTEAFF.

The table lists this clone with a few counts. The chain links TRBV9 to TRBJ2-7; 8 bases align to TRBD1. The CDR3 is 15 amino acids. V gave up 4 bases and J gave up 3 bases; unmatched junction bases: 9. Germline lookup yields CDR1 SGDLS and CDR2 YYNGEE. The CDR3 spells CASSYGQGEGYEQYF. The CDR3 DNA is TGTGCCAGCAGCTACGGACAGGGAGAAGGCTACGAGCAGTACTTC. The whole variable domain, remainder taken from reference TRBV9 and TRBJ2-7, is DSGVTQTPKHLITATGQRVTLRCSPRSGDLSVYWYQQSLDQGLQFLIQYYNGEERAKGNILERFSAQQFPDLHSELNLSSLELGDSALYFCASSYGQGEGYEQYFGPGTRLTVT.

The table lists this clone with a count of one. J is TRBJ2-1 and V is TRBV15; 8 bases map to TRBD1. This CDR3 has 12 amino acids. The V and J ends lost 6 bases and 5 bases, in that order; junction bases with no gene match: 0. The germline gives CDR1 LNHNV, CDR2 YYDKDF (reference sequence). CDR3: CATRTGDNEQFF. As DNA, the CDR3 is TGTGCCACCAGGACAGGGGACAATGAGCAGTTCTTC.

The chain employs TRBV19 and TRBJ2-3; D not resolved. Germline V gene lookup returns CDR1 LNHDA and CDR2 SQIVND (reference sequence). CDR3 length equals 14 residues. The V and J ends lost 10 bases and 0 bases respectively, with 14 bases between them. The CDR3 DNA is TGTGCCACAAGACACCCCACTAGCACAGATACGCAGTATTTT. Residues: CATRHPTSTDTQYF.

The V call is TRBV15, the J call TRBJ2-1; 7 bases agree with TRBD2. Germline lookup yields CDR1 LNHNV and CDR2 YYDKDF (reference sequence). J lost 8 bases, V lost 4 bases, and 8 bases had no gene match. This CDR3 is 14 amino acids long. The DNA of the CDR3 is TGTGCCACCAGCATAGGTCGGGAGGTCGATGAGCAGTTCTTC. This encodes CATSIGREVDEQFF. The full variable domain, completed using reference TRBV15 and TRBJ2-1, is DAMVIQNPRYQVTQFGKPVTLSCSQTLNHNVMYWYQQKSSQAPKLLFHYYDKDFNNEADTPDNFQSRRPNTSFCFLDIRSPGLGDTAMYLCATSIGREVDEQFFGPGTRLTVL.

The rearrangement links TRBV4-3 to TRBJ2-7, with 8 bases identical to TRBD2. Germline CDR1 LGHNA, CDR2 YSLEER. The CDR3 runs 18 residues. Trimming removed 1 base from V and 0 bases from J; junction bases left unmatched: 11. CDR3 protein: CASSQGHLAGISSYEQYF. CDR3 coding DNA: TGCGCCAGCAGCCAAGGGCACCTAGCGGGCATTAGCTCCTACGAGCAGTACTTC.

The CDR3 is CASSLTSGIYEQYF. The CDR3 nucleotides read TGCGCCAGCAGCTTGACTAGCGGTATCTACGAGCAGTACTTC. The chain links TRBV5-1 to TRBJ2-7; 8 positions agree with TRBD2. The J segment lost 3 bases and the V segment lost 1 base, leaving 3 bases of the junction unmatched. Per the germline V gene, CDR1 is SGHRS and CDR2 is YFSETQ. This CDR3 has 14 residues.

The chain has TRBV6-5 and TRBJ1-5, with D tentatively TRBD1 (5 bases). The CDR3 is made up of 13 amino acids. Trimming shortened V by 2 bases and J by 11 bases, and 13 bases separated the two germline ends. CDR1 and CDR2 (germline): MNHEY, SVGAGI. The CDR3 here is CASSYLGGAAQHF. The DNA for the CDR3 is TGTGCCAGCAGTTACCTGGGAGGGGCGGCCCAGCATTTT.

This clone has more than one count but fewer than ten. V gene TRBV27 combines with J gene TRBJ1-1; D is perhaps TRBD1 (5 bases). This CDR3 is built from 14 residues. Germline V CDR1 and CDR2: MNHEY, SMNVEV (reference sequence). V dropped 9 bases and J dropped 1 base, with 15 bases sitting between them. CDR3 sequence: CASRRAGKNTEAFF. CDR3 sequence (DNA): TGTGCCAGTCGTCGGGCAGGGAAGAACACTGAAGCTTTCTTT.

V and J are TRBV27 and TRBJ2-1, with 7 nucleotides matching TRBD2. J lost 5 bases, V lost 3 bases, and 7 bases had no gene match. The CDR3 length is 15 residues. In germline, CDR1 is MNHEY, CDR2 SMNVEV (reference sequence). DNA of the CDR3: TGTGCCAGCAGTTTGGCTAGCGGAGACAACAATGAGCAGTTCTTC. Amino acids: CASSLASGDNNEQFF.

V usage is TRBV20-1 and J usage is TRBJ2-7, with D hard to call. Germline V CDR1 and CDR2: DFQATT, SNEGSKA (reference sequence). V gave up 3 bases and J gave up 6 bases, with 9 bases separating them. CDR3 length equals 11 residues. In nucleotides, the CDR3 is TGCAGTGCTAGTCTCCCGTCCGAGCAGTACTTC. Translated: CSASLPSEQYF.

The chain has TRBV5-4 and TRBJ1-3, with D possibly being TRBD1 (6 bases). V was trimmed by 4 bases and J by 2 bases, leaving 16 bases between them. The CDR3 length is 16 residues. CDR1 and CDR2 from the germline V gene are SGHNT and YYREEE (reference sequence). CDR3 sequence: CASSRDGGAPGNTIYF. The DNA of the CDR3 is TGTGCCAGCAGCCGGGATGGGGGGGCGCCTGGAAACACCATATATTTT.

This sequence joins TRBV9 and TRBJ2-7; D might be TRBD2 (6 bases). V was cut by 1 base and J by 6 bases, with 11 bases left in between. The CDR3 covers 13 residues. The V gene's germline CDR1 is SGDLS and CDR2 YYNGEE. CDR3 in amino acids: CASSVLVGGEQYF. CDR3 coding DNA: TGTGCCAGCAGCGTACTCGTGGGGGGCGAGCAGTACTTC.

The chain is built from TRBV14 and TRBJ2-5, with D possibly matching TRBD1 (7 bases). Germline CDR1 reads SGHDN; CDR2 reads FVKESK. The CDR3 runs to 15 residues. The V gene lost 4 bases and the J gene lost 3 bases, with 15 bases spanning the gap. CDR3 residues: CASSPSRGEEETQYF. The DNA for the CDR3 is TGTGCCAGCAGCCCGTCCAGGGGGGAAGAAGAGACCCAGTACTTC.

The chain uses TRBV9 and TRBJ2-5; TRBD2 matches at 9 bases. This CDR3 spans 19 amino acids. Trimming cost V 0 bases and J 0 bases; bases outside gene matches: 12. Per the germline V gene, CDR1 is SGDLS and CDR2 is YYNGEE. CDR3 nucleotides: TGTGCCAGCAGCGTAGCTAGCGGGGTAGGAAGAGGTGACCAAGAGACCCAGTACTTC. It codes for CASSVASGVGRGDQETQYF.

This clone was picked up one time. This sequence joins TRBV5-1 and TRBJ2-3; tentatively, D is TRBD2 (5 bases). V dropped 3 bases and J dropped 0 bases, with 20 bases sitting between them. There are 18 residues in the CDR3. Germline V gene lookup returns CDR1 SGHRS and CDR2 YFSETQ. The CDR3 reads CASSSPWDVARSTDTQYF. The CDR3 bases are TGCGCCAGCAGCTCCCCATGGGATGTAGCGCGTAGCACAGATACGCAGTATTTT.

DNA of the CDR3: TGTGCCAGCAGTCGGGGGGCGAAAAATGAGCAGTTCTTC. The encoded protein is CASSRGAKNEQFF. The rearrangement joins TRBV6-4 to TRBJ2-1; a weak D match, TRBD2 (7 bases). The germline gives CDR1 MRHNA, CDR2 SNTAGT. V dropped 5 bases and J dropped 7 bases, with 12 bases sitting between them. This CDR3 is built from 13 residues.

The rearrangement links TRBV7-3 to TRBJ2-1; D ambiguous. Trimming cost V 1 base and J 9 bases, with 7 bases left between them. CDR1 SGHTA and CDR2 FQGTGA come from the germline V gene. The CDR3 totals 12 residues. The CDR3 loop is CASSLKATEQFF. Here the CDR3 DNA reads TGTGCCAGCAGCTTAAAAGCCACTGAGCAGTTCTTC.

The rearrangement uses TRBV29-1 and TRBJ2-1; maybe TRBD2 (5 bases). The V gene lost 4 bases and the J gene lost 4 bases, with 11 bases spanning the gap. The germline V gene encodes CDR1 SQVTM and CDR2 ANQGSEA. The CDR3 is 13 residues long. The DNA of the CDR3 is TGCAGCGTTGGGATCGGAGGATACAATGAGCAGTTCTTC. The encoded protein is CSVGIGGYNEQFF.

CDR3 loop: CASSRLLEPTDTQYF. The DNA of the CDR3 is TGCGCCAGCAGCCGGCTACTAGAACCCACAGATACGCAGTATTTT. The chain joins TRBV4-3 to TRBJ2-3; weak D call: TRBD2 (5 bases). Germline loops: CDR1 LGHNA, CDR2 YSLEER. This CDR3 comprises 15 residues. The V and J ends lost 4 bases and 2 bases respectively, with 13 bases between them.

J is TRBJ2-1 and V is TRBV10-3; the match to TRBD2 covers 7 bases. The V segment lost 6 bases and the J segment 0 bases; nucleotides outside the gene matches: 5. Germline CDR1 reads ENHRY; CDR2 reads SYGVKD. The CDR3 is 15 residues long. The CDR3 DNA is TGTGCCATCAGGGCTAGCGGCCTCTCCTACAATGAGCAGTTCTTC. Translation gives CAIRASGLSYNEQFF.

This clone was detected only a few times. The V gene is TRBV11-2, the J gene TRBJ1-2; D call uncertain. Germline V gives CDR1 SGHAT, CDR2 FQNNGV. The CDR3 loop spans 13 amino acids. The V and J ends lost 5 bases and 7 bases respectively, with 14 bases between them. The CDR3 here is CASSPSNRGGYTF. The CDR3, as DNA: TGTGCCAGCAGCCCTTCCAATCGGGGTGGCTACACCTTC.

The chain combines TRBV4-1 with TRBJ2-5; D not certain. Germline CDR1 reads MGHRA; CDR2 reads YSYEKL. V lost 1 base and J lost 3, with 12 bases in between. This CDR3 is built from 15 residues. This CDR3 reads CASSQAQLVEETQYF. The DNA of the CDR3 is TGCGCCAGCAGCCAAGCACAGCTTGTGGAAGAGACCCAGTACTTC.

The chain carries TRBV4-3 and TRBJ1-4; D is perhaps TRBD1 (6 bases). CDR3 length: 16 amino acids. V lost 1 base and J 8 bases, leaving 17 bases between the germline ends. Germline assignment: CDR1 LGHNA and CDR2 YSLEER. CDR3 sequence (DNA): TGCGCCAGCAGCCAAGGCCGACAGGCCGAGGGGGAAAAACTGTTTTTT. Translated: CASSQGRQAEGEKLFF.

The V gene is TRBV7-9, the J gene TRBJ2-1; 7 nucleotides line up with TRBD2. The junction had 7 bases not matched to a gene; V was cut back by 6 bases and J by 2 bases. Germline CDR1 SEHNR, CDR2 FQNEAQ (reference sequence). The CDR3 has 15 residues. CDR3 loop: CASSIAGTAYNEQFF. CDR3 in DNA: TGTGCCAGCAGTATAGCGGGTACCGCCTACAATGAGCAGTTCTTC.

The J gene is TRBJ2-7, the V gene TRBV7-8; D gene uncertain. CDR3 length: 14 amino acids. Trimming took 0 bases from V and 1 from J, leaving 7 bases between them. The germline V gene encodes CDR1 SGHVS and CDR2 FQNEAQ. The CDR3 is CASSLALRSYEQYF. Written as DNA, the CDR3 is TGTGCCAGCAGCTTAGCGCTAAGATCCTACGAGCAGTACTTC.

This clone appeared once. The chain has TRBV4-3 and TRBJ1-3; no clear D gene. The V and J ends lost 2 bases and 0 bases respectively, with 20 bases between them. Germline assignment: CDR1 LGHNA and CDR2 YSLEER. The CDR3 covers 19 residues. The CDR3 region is CASSQSHAGLGFSGNTIYF. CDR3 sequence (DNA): TGCGCCAGCAGCCAATCCCATGCGGGCTTGGGGTTCTCTGGAAACACCATATATTTT.

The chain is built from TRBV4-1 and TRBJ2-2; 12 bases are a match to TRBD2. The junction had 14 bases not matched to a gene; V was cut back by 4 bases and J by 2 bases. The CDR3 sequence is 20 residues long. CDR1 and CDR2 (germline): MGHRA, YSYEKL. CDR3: CASSLRVPSSGGANTGELFF. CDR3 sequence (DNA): TGCGCCAGCAGCCTAAGGGTCCCCTCTAGCGGGGGGGCTAACACCGGGGAGCTGTTTTTT.

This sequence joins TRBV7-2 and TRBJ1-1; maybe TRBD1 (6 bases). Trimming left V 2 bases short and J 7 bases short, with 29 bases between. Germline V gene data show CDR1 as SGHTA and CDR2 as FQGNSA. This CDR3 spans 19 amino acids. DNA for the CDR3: TGTGCCAGCAGCTTATCGAGGGAAAGATTAGGGGGTCCCGTACATGAAGCTTTCTTT. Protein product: CASSLSRERLGGPVHEAFF. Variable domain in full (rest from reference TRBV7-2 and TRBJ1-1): GAGVSQSPSNKVTEKGKDVELRCDPISGHTALYWYRQSLGQGLEFLIYFQGNSAPDKSGLPSDRFSAERTGGSVSTLTIQRTQQEDSAVYLCASSLSRERLGGPVHEAFFGQGTRLTVV.

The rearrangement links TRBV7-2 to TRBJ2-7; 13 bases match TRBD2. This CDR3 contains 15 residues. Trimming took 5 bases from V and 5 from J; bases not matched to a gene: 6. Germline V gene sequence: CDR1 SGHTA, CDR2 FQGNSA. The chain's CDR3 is CASSLGLAGTHEQYF. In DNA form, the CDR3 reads TGTGCCAGCAGCCTGGGACTAGCGGGAACACACGAGCAGTACTTC.

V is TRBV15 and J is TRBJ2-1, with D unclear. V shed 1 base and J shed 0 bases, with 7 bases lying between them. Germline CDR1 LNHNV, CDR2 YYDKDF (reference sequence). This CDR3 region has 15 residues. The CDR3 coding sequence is TGTGCCACCAGCAGAGCTAGGAGCTCCTACAATGAGCAGTTCTTC. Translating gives CATSRARSSYNEQFF.